The 19 T cell receptor beta chains in this list originate from one sample, sequenced in a study of T cell changes during pregnancy in multiple sclerosis. Measured with immunoSEQ multiplex PCR; TCRdb has only the in-frame clones, and not every one. The data contain 15,000 or so clones, 84% of them seen just once; the ten biggest clones take up roughly 19%. Source: CD8+ T cells from peripheral blood mononuclear cells, taken in the third trimester of pregnancy. The receptors stem from a female donor in good health, enrolled as a control in a pregnancy study.

The chain employs TRBV6-5 and TRBJ2-7; 8 positions agree with TRBD2. This CDR3 region has 14 residues. Per germline, CDR1 MNHEY and CDR2 SVGAGI. With 5 bases clipped from V and 4 bases from J, the junction kept 7 bases outside the gene matches. For the CDR3, the DNA is TGTGCCAGCAGTCCTCGAGCGGGAGCTTACGAGCAGTACTTC. Protein: CASSPRAGAYEQYF.

The chain employs TRBV19 and TRBJ2-1, with TRBD1 matching over 8 bases. CDR3 size: 13 residues. Looked up from germline, CDR1 is LNHDA and CDR2 is SQIVND (reference sequence). V lost 1 base and J lost 13; bases outside the gene matches: 6. The CDR3 sequence is CASSIVRGTGQFF. In DNA, the CDR3 is TGTGCCAGTAGTATAGTACGGGGGACAGGTCAGTTCTTC.

V usage is TRBV5-6 and J usage is TRBJ1-2; TRBD1 is a possible D gene (6 bases). Germline V gene data show CDR1 as SGHDT and CDR2 as YYEEEE. V lost 0 bases and J lost 1, with 10 bases in between. This CDR3 comprises 15 residues. The CDR3 DNA follows: TGTGCCAGCAGCTTGGGACAGGTCCTTAACTATGGCTACACCTTC. Protein product: CASSLGQVLNYGYTF.

The genes are TRBV10-3 and TRBJ1-5; D ambiguous. Trimming removed 0 bases at V and 3 bases at J, with 9 bases between. CDR3 length equals 15 residues. From germline, CDR1 is ENHRY and CDR2 SYGVKD. CDR3 nucleotide sequence: TGTGCCATCAGTGAGTCTAGAGGGTCCAATCAGCCCCAGCATTTT. It yields the protein CAISESRGSNQPQHF.

The J gene is TRBJ2-7, the V gene TRBV5-5, with D possibly matching TRBD1 (5 bases). The CDR3 is 14 amino acids. Germline V gene sequence: CDR1 SGHKS, CDR2 YYEKEE (reference sequence). Trimming removed 0 bases at V and 2 bases at J, with 9 bases between. The CDR3 is CASSLGQYPYEQYF. CDR3 DNA: TGTGCCAGCAGCTTGGGACAGTATCCCTACGAGCAGTACTTC.

The genes are TRBV27 and TRBJ2-1; 9 nucleotides agree with TRBD2. V shed 2 bases and J 8 bases; nucleotides not matched to a gene: 4. Germline loops: CDR1 MNHEY, CDR2 SMNVEV (reference sequence). The CDR3 sequence is 14 residues long. The CDR3 DNA follows: TGTGCCAGCAGTTTAAGTAGCGGGAGCCATGAGCAGTTCTTC. Its protein product is CASSLSSGSHEQFF.

V and J are TRBV20-1 and TRBJ1-5; no reliable D call. The germline V and J ends were trimmed by 5 bases and 16 bases, with 12 bases remaining between them. The CDR3 length is 9 residues. Germline values: CDR1 DFQATT, CDR2 SNEGSKA (reference sequence). In DNA form, the CDR3 reads TGCAGTGCTGGTAGGACTCATCATTTT. Protein product: CSAGRTHHF.

This clone occurred a few times. In nucleotides, the CDR3 is TGTGCCACCAGCAGAGACCTCGCGGCCTACAATGAGCAGTTCTTC. Protein product: CATSRDLAAYNEQFF. The chain uses TRBV15 and TRBJ2-1; D gene unclear. Germline CDR1 and CDR2: LNHNV and YYDKDF (reference sequence). Between the trimmed V and J ends, which lost 0 bases and 2 bases, there was a span of 8 bases. The CDR3 extends over 15 amino acids.

The V and J genes are TRBV30 and TRBJ1-2, with unresolved D. The ends were cut back, 3 bases at V and 8 bases at J, with 16 bases in the middle. The V gene's germline CDR1 is GTSNPN and CDR2 SVGIG (reference sequence). The CDR3 consists of 13 residues. The CDR3 region has the DNA TGTGCCTGGAGCCCCGGAGGCTCATGGGGCTACACCTTC. This codes for CAWSPGGSWGYTF.

The rearrangement links TRBV5-4 to TRBJ1-2; TRBD1 might be the D (6 bases). There are 14 residues in the CDR3. Germline V gives CDR1 SGHNT, CDR2 YYREEE (reference sequence). V was cut by 3 bases and J by 6 bases, with 15 bases left in between. The CDR3 loop reads CASSSTQGMDGYTF. The CDR3 nucleotides read TGTGCCAGCAGCTCCACCCAGGGGATGGATGGCTACACCTTC.

The rearrangement joins TRBV9 to TRBJ2-5, with D tentatively TRBD2 (5 bases). V was clipped by 4 bases and J by 8 bases, with 18 bases between them. The CDR3 has 14 amino acids. Germline loops: CDR1 SGDLS, CDR2 YYNGEE. The CDR3 region has the DNA TGTGCCAGCAGCCCGTCAGCGGACTCGGGAACCCAGTACTTC. Its translation is CASSPSADSGTQYF.

The J gene is TRBJ2-7, the V gene TRBV4-3; a weak D match, TRBD2 (5 bases). The CDR3 consists of 16 residues. Germline lookup yields CDR1 LGHNA and CDR2 YSLEER. Trimming shortened V by 0 bases and J by 3 bases, and 15 bases separated the two germline ends. The CDR3 region is CASSQERVASYYEQYF. The CDR3 bases are TGCGCCAGCAGCCAAGAGCGGGTGGCGTCCTACTACGAGCAGTACTTC.

This chain links TRBV5-6 with TRBJ2-7; a possible D gene is TRBD2 (6 bases). The CDR3 loop spans 17 amino acids. Trimming cost V 4 bases and J 4 bases, with 24 bases left between them. Germline CDR1 and CDR2: SGHDT and YYEEEE. The DNA of the CDR3 is TGTGCCAGCAGCCACTCCCCCCAGGACTACCTCTTATACGAGCAGTACTTC. Amino acid sequence: CASSHSPQDYLLYEQYF.

This chain uses TRBV27 with TRBJ2-1; D might be TRBD2 (5 bases). This CDR3 spans 15 amino acids. CDR1 is MNHEY and CDR2 is SMNVEV in the germline V gene (reference sequence). Trimming took off 7 bases at V and 7 bases at J, with 20 bases between the two ends. Here the CDR3 reads CASTPEGATRNEQFF. In DNA, the CDR3 is TGTGCCAGCACCCCCGAGGGTGCAACTAGGAATGAGCAGTTCTTC.

The V call is TRBV9, the J call TRBJ2-1; 7 nucleotides line up with TRBD2. The V and J ends lost 0 bases and 8 bases, in that order; junction bases with no gene match: 2. This CDR3 comprises 13 residues. Germline V gives CDR1 SGDLS, CDR2 YYNGEE. CDR3 residues: CASSVGAGDEQFF. The CDR3 DNA reads as TGTGCCAGCAGCGTAGGTGCGGGAGATGAGCAGTTCTTC.

The V gene is TRBV6-5, the J gene TRBJ1-1; 7 positions match TRBD1. Unmatched junction bases numbered 5, after V lost 6 bases and J lost 10 bases. CDR1 MNHEY and CDR2 SVGAGI come from the germline V gene. This CDR3 has 11 amino acids. DNA for the CDR3: TGTGCCAGCAGGACAGGGATGATAGCTTTCTTT. It is translated as CASRTGMIAFF.

The chain has TRBV27 and TRBJ2-1; 10 bases fit TRBD2. In germline, CDR1 is MNHEY, CDR2 SMNVEV (reference sequence). This CDR3 contains 15 residues. J lost 6 bases, V lost 2 bases, and 4 bases had no gene match. As DNA, the CDR3 is TGTGCCAGCAGTTTAATACTAGCGGGGCTCAATGAGCAGTTCTTC. Amino acid sequence: CASSLILAGLNEQFF.

The chain joins TRBV2 to TRBJ2-1; possible D gene TRBD1, 7 bases. The germline gives CDR1 SNHLY, CDR2 FYNNEI. V lost 1 base to trimming and J lost 5 bases, with 15 bases between them. This CDR3 has 16 residues. The CDR3 DNA follows: TGTGCCAGCAGTGAAGTTGGAGGGGGCCTGGACAATGAGCAGTTCTTC. It codes for CASSEVGGGLDNEQFF.

The rearrangement links TRBV7-2 to TRBJ2-4; a weak D match, TRBD2 (6 bases). Trimming took off 2 bases at V and 5 bases at J, with 19 bases between the two ends. Germline V gene lookup returns CDR1 SGHTA and CDR2 FQGNSA. This CDR3 spans 17 amino acids. The CDR3 loop reads CASSLNSMRGPENIQYF. In DNA, the CDR3 is TGTGCCAGCAGCTTAAACTCGATGCGGGGACCGGAAAACATTCAGTACTTC. Together with reference TRBV7-2 and TRBJ2-4, the CDR3 gives the full variable domain: GAGVSQSPSNKVTEKGKDVELRCDPISGHTALYWYRQSLGQGLEFLIYFQGNSAPDKSGLPSDRFSAERTGGSVSTLTIQRTQQEDSAVYLCASSLNSMRGPENIQYFGAGTRLSVL.